This entry describes one T cell receptor (beta chain). In this sample, this clone turned up a few times. Its antigen target is currently unknown. No base quality values were provided; no much bigger clone lies one nucleotide off. These data originate in a study of shared clonotypes between healthy human individuals (dated by TCRdb to 2018 to 2021). About the investigation overall: A couple of women and a few men aged 18 to 49 years were included in the cohort. For each donor, CD4 naive and CD4 memory were each given three plates, CD8 naive was given two plates, and CD8 memory was given one plate. To increase sequencing depth and limit assay-specific biases, different laboratories used diverse techniques to prepare libraries and sequence TCR repertoires. To estimate repertoire size and how much clonotype sharing occurs between individuals, the study deeply sequenced the blood TCR repertoires of five healthy adults. Between about 0.85 and 8.9 billion PBMCs per donor were obtained by leukapheresis.

What the authors observed across the whole study: Naive subsets generally had larger estimated clonotype richness than memory subsets did. Roughly 5% of naive CD4, 3% to 4% of naive CD8, 2.3% of memory CD4, and 0.35% to 0.4% of memory CD8 clonotypes were shared across a few donors. Even with the large sequencing depth, rarefaction of the sorted-subset datasets indicated that sequencing was incomplete. Pairwise subsampling indicated that sequencing depth was expected to affect the degree of clonotype sharing among donors. Compared with non-shared clonotypes, clonotypes shared by all four sorted-subset donors had higher generation probabilities. Sampling was limited to blood, and TCR repertoires in tissue likely differ from TCR repertoires in blood. Because the study included a small number of donors, the genetic and exposure-history diversity represented was limited.

TCR CDR3 regions were amplified from genomic DNA by multiplex PCR using the deep immunoSEQ assay. Extracted genomic DNA from each cell subset was distributed evenly across all wells of several immunoSEQ 96-well plates, and each plate was treated as a replicate. For sorted subsets, about 200 ng genomic DNA, equal to 25,000 to 35,000 T cell genomes, was loaded into each replicate PCR. Purified libraries were measured with a Qubit 3.0 fluorometer, size-checked on a Bioanalyzer 2100, and measured again with the KAPA Library Quantification kit. Every immunoSEQ 96-well plate was sequenced on a separate single-read 150-cycle Illumina NextSeq 550 flow cell. Concerning the study's data processing: The immunoSEQ output contained only junctional sequences without quality scores, so filtering could not match that applied to full-length reads. Sequences were annotated with PyIR, a Python wrapper for IgBLAST v1.9, and V/J genes and CDR3 were assigned using IMGT germline references. Any read was removed if the V/J assignment was weak (E-value above 1e-6), the CDR3 was missing, or the read contained stop codons, out-of-frame junctions, or ambiguous translated residues. V3J clonotypes were defined by identical inferred V gene, J gene, and CDR3 amino acid sequence. Percentage overlap between repertoires was calculated by dividing the number of shared unique clonotypes by the size of the smaller repertoire. Three approaches were used to assess repertoire richness: RTK rarefaction, the Chao1 estimator, and Recon v2.1 estimates of unobserved clonotypes. OLGA was used to compute generation probabilities for all TCRbeta clonotypes that the gDNA method yielded from a handful of donors. As stored in TCRdb, this immuneACCESS dataset retains in-frame rearrangements with V and J assigned. A fraction of the clones does not appear; measured against another copy, unresolved V genes explain less than half of the discrepancy, and the remainder lacks a known reason. Clone size and V and J calls were adopted from that table, with D and trimming inferred from the DNA. The sample table records roughly 1,000,000 clones; 70% to 80% of these occur just once. The ten largest clonotypes hold around 0.47% of the sample.

Donors were healthy HIV-negative adults with no recently reported acute infections or vaccinations. All donors were Caucasian adults living in Nashville, Tennessee, USA. Magnetic negative selection was used to enrich CD4+ T cells, after which naive cells were positively selected on CD45RA and the negative fraction became the memory subset. Blood was collected by leukapheresis, and PBMCs were isolated by Ficoll-Histopaque density gradient centrifugation and then cryopreserved in liquid nitrogen vapor phase. Analytical flow cytometry was used to check the purity and quantity of each magnetically sorted T cell population. Genomic DNA was isolated from every sorted fraction and measured by UV absorbance on a Nanodrop 2000c. CDR1 and CDR2, per the germline V gene, are SGHTS and YDEGEE. From V the trimming removes 1 base and from J it removes 6 bases, while the gene matches leave 6 bases of the junction unaccounted for. There are 15 amino acids in the CDR3, from cysteine to phenylalanine inclusive. The sequence is cut down to CDR3 DNA, 45 bases in frame from base 1.

This TCR was sampled from a man younger than 35 in good health. Some clones in this sample may be carry-over from other donors' samples. The sequenced sample was memory CD4+ T cells from PBMCs. Read against the paper, the sample's cell subset or site label means: CD45RA-negative fraction. This receptor chain uses TRBV5-8 and TRBJ2-2, with TRBD2 matching 7 junction bases. The DNA sequence reads TGTGCCAGCAGCTTGCGCGGGAGAAGGCCCGGGGAGCTGTTTTTT. It translates to CASSLRGRRPGELFF.